This T cell receptor (beta chain) appears in the sequencing data of a study of blood T cell repertoires in COVID-19. Assay: immunoSEQ multiplex PCR; the TCRdb copy retains only in-frame clones and omits some. The sample contains around 430,000 clones, approximately 87% of which appear only once. Germline CDR1 KGHSH, CDR2 LQKENI. V lost 0 bases and J lost 5, with 11 bases in between. The CDR3 is 16 amino acids. The chain recombines TRBV18 with TRBJ1-6, with D possibly TRBD1 on 6 matching bases. The sample was PBMCs or T cells enriched from blood (not recorded which). The source of this sequence is a woman between 45 and 65 years old who had recovered from COVID-19. The CDR3 nucleotides are TGTGCCAGCTCACCACCGGGCAGGGGAAATAATTCACCCCTCCACTTT. It specifies CASSPPGRGNNSPLHF. The whole variable domain, filled in from reference TRBV18 and TRBJ1-6, reads NAGVMQNPRHLVRRRGQEARLRCSPMKGHSHVYWYRQLPEEGLKFMVYLQKENIIDESGMPKERFSAEFPKEGPSILRIQQVVRGDSAAYFCASSPPGRGNNSPLHFGNGTRLTVT.